A selection of T cell receptor beta chains follows, all from one sample in a study of cytomegalovirus exposure and HLA in healthy donors. The protocol was immunoSEQ multiplex PCR, while the TCRdb copy is restricted to in-frame clones and leaves out a portion. The sample holds over 90,000 clones, approximately 74% seen once. Material: PBMCs. Receptor source: a woman aged 70 to 79 in good health and CMV-seropositive. Each CDR3 is given with its conserved first and last residue. Each record gives: clone size, D gene, J gene, V gene, CDR3 DNA, CDR3 protein. A D gene is named only where the DNA matches it firmly. Some rows mark clone size as missing; the rest say once, few, many or name a class of expanded clone.

clone_size: -
d_call: -
j_call: TRBJ1-4
v_call: TRBV10-3
cdr3_nt: TGTGCCATCAGTGATCCTACAGCGGACGAAAAACTGTTTTTT
cdr3_aa: CAISDPTADEKLFF

clone_size: -
d_call: -
j_call: TRBJ2-7
v_call: TRBV19
cdr3_nt: TGTGCCAGTACCTCGCACAGGGAACCCTACGAGCAGTACTTC
cdr3_aa: CASTSHREPYEQYF

clone_size: once
d_call: -
j_call: TRBJ2-5
v_call: TRBV28
cdr3_nt: TGTGCCAGCAGCCGGGATCATTCCGGGGTTGAGACCCAGTACTTC
cdr3_aa: CASSRDHSGVETQYF

clone_size: -
d_call: -
j_call: TRBJ1-4
v_call: TRBV5-1
cdr3_nt: TGCGCCAGCAGCTTGGTTCGGGGGGCGCAGGGGGAAAAACTGTTTTTT
cdr3_aa: CASSLVRGAQGEKLFF

clone_size: -
d_call: TRBD1
j_call: TRBJ1-1
v_call: TRBV19
cdr3_nt: TGTGCCAGTAGTACGCGGGACAGGGTTTACACTGAAGCTTTCTTT
cdr3_aa: CASSTRDRVYTEAFF

clone_size: once
d_call: -
j_call: TRBJ2-7
v_call: TRBV6-5
cdr3_nt: TGTGCCAGCAGTACACATTACGAGCAGTACTTC
cdr3_aa: CASSTHYEQYF

clone_size: -
d_call: TRBD2
j_call: TRBJ2-7
v_call: TRBV4-1
cdr3_nt: TGCGCCAGCAGCCAAGATAAGAACAGCCGAATTAGCGGGAGGCCGGCCTACGAGCAGTACTTC
cdr3_aa: CASSQDKNSRISGRPAYEQYF

clone_size: -
d_call: TRBD1
j_call: TRBJ2-6
v_call: TRBV6-7
cdr3_nt: TGTGCCAGCAGTACGGGGACAGACTCTGGGGCCAACGTCCTGACTTTC
cdr3_aa: CASSTGTDSGANVLTF

clone_size: -
d_call: -
j_call: TRBJ2-3
v_call: TRBV15
cdr3_nt: TGTGCCACCGCCCCAACGGGCGGGCGAAGCACAGATACGCAGTATTTT
cdr3_aa: CATAPTGGRSTDTQYF

clone_size: -
d_call: TRBD2
j_call: TRBJ2-7
v_call: TRBV7-3
cdr3_nt: TGTGCCAGCAGCCCGGGGGGGGGCAGGGAGCAGTACTTC
cdr3_aa: CASSPGGGREQYF

clone_size: -
d_call: TRBD1
j_call: TRBJ2-5
v_call: TRBV5-4
cdr3_nt: TGTGCCAGCAGCTTCCGGCAGGGGGCTTCGGAGACCCAGTACTTC
cdr3_aa: CASSFRQGASETQYF

clone_size: -
d_call: TRBD1
j_call: TRBJ2-5
v_call: TRBV5-1
cdr3_nt: TGCGCCAGCAGGGACGGACAGGGGGTTGGAAGACACAAAGAGACCCAGTACTTC
cdr3_aa: CASRDGQGVGRHKETQYF

clone_size: -
d_call: TRBD2
j_call: TRBJ2-1
v_call: TRBV7-9
cdr3_nt: TGTGCCAGCAGCTCTCTAGCGGGAGTGAGCGATGAGCAGTTCTTC
cdr3_aa: CASSSLAGVSDEQFF

clone_size: -
d_call: TRBD2
j_call: TRBJ2-3
v_call: TRBV7-9
cdr3_nt: TGTTCCAGCAGCATTACTAGCGGGGTTAGCACAGATACGCAGTATTTT
cdr3_aa: CSSSITSGVSTDTQYF

clone_size: once
d_call: TRBD1
j_call: TRBJ2-3
v_call: TRBV6-6
cdr3_nt: TGTGCCAGCAGTTACCTTAGACAGGGGCTAGATACGCAGTATTTT
cdr3_aa: CASSYLRQGLDTQYF

clone_size: few
d_call: -
j_call: TRBJ1-5
v_call: TRBV4-3
cdr3_nt: TGCGCCAGCAGCCAAGAGAACAGTAATCAGCCCCAGCATTTT
cdr3_aa: CASSQENSNQPQHF

clone_size: -
d_call: -
j_call: TRBJ2-3
v_call: TRBV5-1
cdr3_nt: TGCGCCAGCAGCTGGGGGGTTTTAGGGCGCACAGATACGCAGTATTTT
cdr3_aa: CASSWGVLGRTDTQYF

clone_size: -
d_call: -
j_call: TRBJ2-1
v_call: TRBV20-1
cdr3_nt: TGCAGTGCTAGACGGTCCAATGAGCAGTTCTTC
cdr3_aa: CSARRSNEQFF

clone_size: few
d_call: -
j_call: TRBJ2-1
v_call: TRBV10-3
cdr3_nt: TGTGCCATCAGCACACAGGGTAACAATGAGCAGTTCTTC
cdr3_aa: CAISTQGNNEQFF

clone_size: -
d_call: -
j_call: TRBJ2-4
v_call: TRBV6-1
cdr3_nt: TGTGCCAGCAGTGGTCCAGGTAAAAACATTCAGTACTTC
cdr3_aa: CASSGPGKNIQYF

clone_size: -
d_call: -
j_call: TRBJ2-3
v_call: TRBV10-1
cdr3_nt: TGCGCCAGCAGTGAGTCGCTAGTAGATACGCAGTATTTT
cdr3_aa: CASSESLVDTQYF

clone_size: few
d_call: TRBD1
j_call: TRBJ1-2
v_call: TRBV6-1
cdr3_nt: TGTGCCAGCAGTGACGTAACCGGGACAGGGTTCTATGGCTACACCTTC
cdr3_aa: CASSDVTGTGFYGYTF

clone_size: few
d_call: -
j_call: TRBJ1-5
v_call: TRBV5-8
cdr3_nt: TGTGCCAGCAGCACCCGGGGTTCTCGGGAACAGCCCCAGCATTTT
cdr3_aa: CASSTRGSREQPQHF

clone_size: -
d_call: TRBD1
j_call: TRBJ1-4
v_call: TRBV18
cdr3_nt: TGTGCCAGCTCACCGCAGGGGACAGGTGGGGAAAAACTGTTTTTT
cdr3_aa: CASSPQGTGGEKLFF

clone_size: -
d_call: -
j_call: TRBJ2-5
v_call: TRBV9
cdr3_nt: TGTGCCAGCAGCCCTCTCAGGCAGTGGGAAGAGACCCAGTACTTC
cdr3_aa: CASSPLRQWEETQYF

clone_size: -
d_call: -
j_call: TRBJ1-2
v_call: TRBV6-6
cdr3_nt: TGTGCCAGCAGTTTGGGGACAACAAGTTATGGCTACACCTTC
cdr3_aa: CASSLGTTSYGYTF

clone_size: -
d_call: TRBD2
j_call: TRBJ2-1
v_call: TRBV4-3
cdr3_nt: TGCGCCAGCAGCCCCTGGGCGGGGGGGTCTTACAATGAGCAGTTCTTC
cdr3_aa: CASSPWAGGSYNEQFF

clone_size: -
d_call: -
j_call: TRBJ1-1
v_call: TRBV6-5
cdr3_nt: TGTGCCAGCAGTTATACGGGGAACACTGAAGCTTTCTTT
cdr3_aa: CASSYTGNTEAFF

clone_size: -
d_call: -
j_call: TRBJ1-4
v_call: TRBV5-1
cdr3_nt: TGCGCCAGCAGCGCTAATCCAACTAATGAAAAACTGTTTTTT
cdr3_aa: CASSANPTNEKLFF

clone_size: -
d_call: TRBD1
j_call: TRBJ1-1
v_call: TRBV4-3
cdr3_nt: TGCGCCAGCAGCCTAGGGACAGTTCTGAACACTGAAGCTTTCTTT
cdr3_aa: CASSLGTVLNTEAFF

clone_size: -
d_call: TRBD1
j_call: TRBJ2-3
v_call: TRBV18
cdr3_nt: TGTGCCAGCTTACGGACAGGGACGGAAGATACGCAGTATTTT
cdr3_aa: CASLRTGTEDTQYF

clone_size: few
d_call: TRBD1
j_call: TRBJ2-5
v_call: TRBV27
cdr3_nt: TGTGCCAGCAGTCCACCCGGGACAGGGGGCACGGAGACCCAGTACTTC
cdr3_aa: CASSPPGTGGTETQYF

clone_size: -
d_call: -
j_call: TRBJ1-2
v_call: TRBV21-1
cdr3_nt: TGTGCCAGCAGCAAAACGCCCGGGGGGGCAAAGGGCTACACCTTC
cdr3_aa: CASSKTPGGAKGYTF

clone_size: -
d_call: TRBD2
j_call: TRBJ2-5
v_call: TRBV5-1
cdr3_nt: TGCGCCAGCAGCTTGGGGCTAGCGGGGGCCTACCAAGAGACCCAGTACTTC
cdr3_aa: CASSLGLAGAYQETQYF

clone_size: -
d_call: TRBD1
j_call: TRBJ1-4
v_call: TRBV6-5
cdr3_nt: TGTGCCAGCAGTTATTCAACAGGGGAAAGACTGTTTTTT
cdr3_aa: CASSYSTGERLFF

clone_size: -
d_call: -
j_call: TRBJ1-1
v_call: TRBV11-3
cdr3_nt: TGTGCCAGCAGCTCCCTGGCGAACACTGAAGCTTTCTTT
cdr3_aa: CASSSLANTEAFF

clone_size: few
d_call: -
j_call: TRBJ1-6
v_call: TRBV5-6
cdr3_nt: TGTGCCAGCAGCTTTGGGACAATTAATTCACCCCTCCACTTT
cdr3_aa: CASSFGTINSPLHF

clone_size: few
d_call: -
j_call: TRBJ2-7
v_call: TRBV18
cdr3_nt: TGTGCCAGCTCACAGCAACAGGGCTACGAGCAGTACTTC
cdr3_aa: CASSQQQGYEQYF

clone_size: few
d_call: -
j_call: TRBJ2-1
v_call: TRBV30
cdr3_nt: TGTGCCTGGAGCGTCTACAATGAGCAGTTCTTC
cdr3_aa: CAWSVYNEQFF

clone_size: -
d_call: TRBD2
j_call: TRBJ2-2
v_call: TRBV19
cdr3_nt: TGTGCCAGTACCTCCCCCTTGGCGGGGGGCACCGGGGAGCTGTTTTTT
cdr3_aa: CASTSPLAGGTGELFF

clone_size: -
d_call: -
j_call: TRBJ2-3
v_call: TRBV14
cdr3_nt: TGTGCCAGCAGCCCTCTCGCGGGAGATACGCAGTATTTT
cdr3_aa: CASSPLAGDTQYF

clone_size: -
d_call: -
j_call: TRBJ1-4
v_call: TRBV7-2
cdr3_nt: TGTGCCAGCAGCGAAAAGGCGTGGGGCCGAAAACTGTTTTTT
cdr3_aa: CASSEKAWGRKLFF

clone_size: -
d_call: -
j_call: TRBJ2-2
v_call: TRBV18
cdr3_nt: TGTGCCAGCTCACGCGCCGGAGCGAACACCGGGGAGCTGTTTTTT
cdr3_aa: CASSRAGANTGELFF

clone_size: -
d_call: -
j_call: TRBJ1-4
v_call: TRBV7-9
cdr3_nt: TGTGCCAGCAGCCCGCCAGGGTCTGAAAAACTGTTTTTT
cdr3_aa: CASSPPGSEKLFF

clone_size: -
d_call: -
j_call: TRBJ2-5
v_call: TRBV6-6
cdr3_nt: TGTGCCAGCAGTAAAGACAGCCAGACCCAGTACTTC
cdr3_aa: CASSKDSQTQYF

clone_size: -
d_call: -
j_call: TRBJ1-5
v_call: TRBV6-5
cdr3_nt: TGTGCCAGCAGTGAAGAAGTAGTCCAGCCCCAGCATTTT
cdr3_aa: CASSEEVVQPQHF

clone_size: -
d_call: -
j_call: TRBJ1-3
v_call: TRBV6-6
cdr3_nt: TGTGCCAGCAGTTACACAGGGGGAAACACCATATATTTT
cdr3_aa: CASSYTGGNTIYF

clone_size: -
d_call: TRBD1
j_call: TRBJ2-7
v_call: TRBV5-1
cdr3_nt: TGCGCCAGCAGCAGGGAAGGGACAGGGGTCTCCTACGAGCAGTACTTC
cdr3_aa: CASSREGTGVSYEQYF

clone_size: -
d_call: -
j_call: TRBJ1-5
v_call: TRBV6-6
cdr3_nt: TGTGCCAGCAGATTGGGGCAGGGTGGTCAGCCCCAGCATTTT
cdr3_aa: CASRLGQGGQPQHF

clone_size: -
d_call: -
j_call: TRBJ2-2
v_call: TRBV9
cdr3_nt: TGTGCCAGCAGCGTAGACCCGTCCCCAGGGTTGGGGAACACCGGGGAGCTGTTTTTT
cdr3_aa: CASSVDPSPGLGNTGELFF

clone_size: -
d_call: TRBD2
j_call: TRBJ2-7
v_call: TRBV19
cdr3_nt: TGTGCCAGTAGTATAACAAGCGGGAACCTCTACGAGCAGTACTTC
cdr3_aa: CASSITSGNLYEQYF

clone_size: -
d_call: -
j_call: TRBJ1-2
v_call: TRBV28
cdr3_nt: TGTGCCTACGAACAGAACTATGGCTACACCTTC
cdr3_aa: CAYEQNYGYTF

clone_size: -
d_call: TRBD1
j_call: TRBJ1-4
v_call: TRBV18
cdr3_nt: TGTGCCAGCTCAACGGACAGGGGTCAGGATGAAAAACTGTTTTTT
cdr3_aa: CASSTDRGQDEKLFF

clone_size: -
d_call: -
j_call: TRBJ2-1
v_call: TRBV9
cdr3_nt: TGTGCCAGCAGCGTAGATGACAACAATGAGCAGTTCTTC
cdr3_aa: CASSVDDNNEQFF

clone_size: -
d_call: -
j_call: TRBJ1-1
v_call: TRBV27
cdr3_nt: TGTGCCAGCAGTTTTTCAGGGGACACTGAAGCTTTCTTT
cdr3_aa: CASSFSGDTEAFF